This is a list of T cell receptor beta chains from one sample in a study of cytotoxic CD8 clonotypes in ibrutinib-treated CLL. Profiled with immunoSEQ multiplex PCR; TCRdb holds only in-frame clones, not every one. Here the sample spans 250,000 to 350,000 clones, approximately 76% being singletons. The input for sequencing was PBMCs, taken at disease progression, from a patient treated with ibrutinib. Every receptor here comes from a human donor with chronic lymphocytic leukemia. CDR3s include the opening cysteine and the closing phenylalanine or tryptophan. D genes are given only for firm matches.

CDR3aa	j_gene	v_gene	d_gene
CASSETEYRDVWYEQYF	TRBJ2-7	TRBV2	.
CASGPGLAGSTGELFF	TRBJ2-2	TRBV12-5	TRBD2
CASSITGVVPQPQHF	TRBJ1-5	TRBV19	TRBD1
CASSLFGYTF	TRBJ1-2	TRBV27	.
CSGAGGPRSTDTQYF	TRBJ2-3	TRBV29-1	TRBD2
CASSRGRGEQYF	TRBJ2-7	TRBV13	.
CASSSGTAERYGYTF	TRBJ1-2	TRBV6-1	.
CASSRNTEAFF	TRBJ1-1	TRBV14	.
CASTEPVSEAFF	TRBJ1-1	TRBV10-2	.
CATSRESGSSYEQYF	TRBJ2-7	TRBV15	.
CSVEGGGPSYEQYF	TRBJ2-7	TRBV29-1	.
CASSEGQAYEQYF	TRBJ2-7	TRBV13	TRBD1
CASSIKQNTEAFF	TRBJ1-1	TRBV6-1	.
CASMDNTAYEQYF	TRBJ2-7	TRBV5-6	.
CASRPSGSSSYEQYF	TRBJ2-7	TRBV7-6	.
CASSISAGEAFF	TRBJ1-1	TRBV19	.
CATLRNGDYGYTF	TRBJ1-2	TRBV10-3	.
CASTQTAAPLHF	TRBJ1-6	TRBV6-1	.
CASSPIRGTQYF	TRBJ2-3	TRBV18	.
CASSPSPGVDYGYTF	TRBJ1-2	TRBV11-2	.
CASSSPGRGAKNIQYF	TRBJ2-4	TRBV4-1	.
CASTRGTKSDTQYF	TRBJ2-3	TRBV5-1	.
CASSAGTASTDTQYF	TRBJ2-3	TRBV9	TRBD1
CASSQDRGSSYNEQFF	TRBJ2-1	TRBV5-6	TRBD1